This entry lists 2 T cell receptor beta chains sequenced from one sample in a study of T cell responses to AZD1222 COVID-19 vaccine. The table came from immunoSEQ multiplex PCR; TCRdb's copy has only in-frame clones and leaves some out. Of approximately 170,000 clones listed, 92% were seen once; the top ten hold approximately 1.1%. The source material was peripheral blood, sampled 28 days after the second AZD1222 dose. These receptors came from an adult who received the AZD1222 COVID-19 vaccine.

The CDR3 is CSVGTGKSTEAFF. Here the CDR3 DNA reads TGCAGCGTGGGAACAGGGAAGAGCACTGAAGCTTTCTTT. V gene TRBV29-1 combines with J gene TRBJ1-1; D perhaps matches TRBD1 (6 bases). CDR1 SQVTM and CDR2 ANQGSEA come from the germline V gene. V shed 6 bases and J shed 4 bases, with 15 bases lying between them. The CDR3 covers 13 residues.

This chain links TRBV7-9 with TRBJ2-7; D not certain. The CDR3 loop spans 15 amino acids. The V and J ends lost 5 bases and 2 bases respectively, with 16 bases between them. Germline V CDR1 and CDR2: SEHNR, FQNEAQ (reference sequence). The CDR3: CASSPRGNPPYEQYF. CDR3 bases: TGTGCCAGCAGCCCCCGAGGCAACCCCCCCTACGAGCAGTACTTC.